This is a list of T cell receptor beta chains from one sample in a study of blood T cell repertoires in COVID-19. Assay: immunoSEQ multiplex PCR; the TCRdb copy retains only in-frame clones and omits some. Of 150,000 to 250,000 clones in the sample, approximately 82% were seen once. The sequencing input was peripheral blood. These receptors were obtained from a human donor with acute or convalescent COVID-19. The donor label of this sample is uncertain. Both conserved end residues are part of each CDR3. The D gene is left open where the match is weak. A row's size may be missing; if present it is once, few, many or a size class.

V	D	size	J	DNA	CDR3
TRBV2	-	-	TRBJ1-2	TGTGCCAGCAGCCTAGGCCACGAAGGCTACACCTTC	CASSLGHEGYTF
TRBV11-2	-	-	TRBJ2-7	TGTGCCAGCAGCTTGGAGGGTCTCTCCTACGAGCAGTACTTC	CASSLEGLSYEQYF
TRBV5-4	TRBD1	-	TRBJ1-1	TGTGCCAGCAGCCATACAGGGGCTCGCATGAACACTGAAGCTTTCTTT	CASSHTGARMNTEAFF
TRBV15	-	few	TRBJ1-1	TGTGCCACCAGCAGAGATGGCAGCACTGAAGCTTTCTTT	CATSRDGSTEAFF
TRBV4-2	-	-	TRBJ2-5	TGTGCCAGCAGCCTACTAGGAGAAGAGACCCAGTACTTC	CASSLLGEETQYF
TRBV29-1	TRBD2	-	TRBJ2-1	TGCAGCGCCCACGGTCTAGCGGGGGGCTACAATGAGCAGTTCTTC	CSAHGLAGGYNEQFF
TRBV12-5	-	few	TRBJ2-7	TGTGCTAGTGGTTTGCTTGAGCAGTACTTC	CASGLLEQYF
TRBV19	-	-	TRBJ1-5	TGTGCCAGTAGTACTGAGACGGGTCGGCCCCAGCATTTT	CASSTETGRPQHF
TRBV7-2	TRBD2	-	TRBJ2-1	TGTGCCAGCAGCGCAGTAGCGGGAGGTCTGAATGAGCAGTTCTTC	CASSAVAGGLNEQFF
TRBV6-6	-	-	TRBJ2-7	TGTGCCAGCAGTCCCCAGAGGGGGGGGGCGGACGAGCAGTACTTC	CASSPQRGGADEQYF
TRBV20-1	TRBD1	-	TRBJ2-1	TGCAGTGCTAGTCCCGGGACAGGGGCGTTCAGGGGCAATGAGCAGTTCTTC	CSASPGTGAFRGNEQFF
TRBV6-2/TRBV6-3	TRBD2	-	TRBJ2-7	TGTGCCAGCAGTGCCCCACTAGCGGGACCACTCTCCTACGAGCAGTACTTC	CASSAPLAGPLSYEQYF
TRBV24-1	-	-	TRBJ2-2	TGTGCCACCAGTGATCCCAGGGTAGCCGGGGAGCTGTTTTTT	CATSDPRVAGELFF
TRBV28	-	-	TRBJ2-2	TGTGCCAGCAGACCTGGACTCCCCACCGGGGAGCTGTTTTTT	CASRPGLPTGELFF